The 14 T cell receptor beta chains reported below all come from one sample, sequenced in a study of OX40 agonist ivuxolimab in advanced cancers. The assay was immunoSEQ multiplex PCR, and TCRdb's table has in-frame clones only and misses some. In the table there are 50,000 to 70,000 clones, roughly 80% of which are singletons. The sample consisted of CD4+ or CD8+ T cells sorted from blood, taken in a trial of the OX40 agonist ivuxolimab. These receptors were collected from an adult with an advanced solid tumor such as melanoma, head and neck, liver or kidney cancer.

This chain joins TRBV25-1 and TRBJ1-2; 8 nucleotides align to TRBD1. Germline CDR1 is MGHDK and CDR2 is SYGVNS. The CDR3 consists of 14 residues. V shed 4 bases, J shed 6 bases, and the junction held 7 bases outside the gene matches. The CDR3 is CASSARGQGHGYTF. CDR3 bases: TGTGCCAGCAGTGCCCGAGGACAGGGTCATGGCTACACCTTC.

The rearrangement links TRBV2 to TRBJ1-5; tentatively, D is TRBD1 (5 bases). Germline V gene lookup returns CDR1 SNHLY and CDR2 FYNNEI. The CDR3 is 15 amino acids. V was shortened by 1 base and J by 9 bases, with 16 bases between the two germline ends. The CDR3 bases are TGTGCCAGCAGTGAAGGGTGGGGCATGGCCCGGCCCCAGCATTTT. Translation: CASSEGWGMARPQHF.

V usage is TRBV10-2 and J usage is TRBJ2-2; TRBD1 matches 10 bases. The CDR3 runs to 11 residues. CDR1 WSHSY and CDR2 SAAADI come from the germline V gene. V gave up 7 bases and J gave up 15 bases; unmatched junction bases: 5. Written as DNA, the CDR3 is TGCGCCAGCATTCTCGGGACAGGGGTGTTTTTT. Protein product: CASILGTGVFF.

The CDR3 region is CASSLTGVYNSPLHF. The CDR3 DNA reads TGTGCCAGCAGCTTGACAGGGGTCTATAATTCACCCCTCCACTTT. V and J are TRBV7-3 and TRBJ1-6; 8 nucleotides align to TRBD1. Germline lookup yields CDR1 SGHTA and CDR2 FQGTGA. Trimming at V came to 3 bases and at J to 3 bases, leaving 1 base not matched to a gene. There are 15 residues in the CDR3.

The chain uses TRBV20-1 and TRBJ1-1; no firm D call. This CDR3 spans 10 amino acids. Germline-derived CDR1 and CDR2 are DFQATT and SNEGSKA (reference sequence). The ends were cut back, 5 bases at V and 3 bases at J, with 4 bases in the middle. In DNA, the CDR3 is TGCAGTGCTTTGGACACTGAAGCTTTCTTT. Residues: CSALDTEAFF.

The chain couples TRBV12-5 to TRBJ2-2, with 7 bases lining up with TRBD1. There are 16 residues in the CDR3. CDR1 and CDR2 from the germline V gene are LGHNT and FRNRAP. Trimming cost V 6 bases and J 3 bases; bases outside gene matches: 10. CDR3 sequence: CASGRTTGPDTGELFF. The CDR3 nucleotides read TGTGCTAGTGGCCGAACGACAGGGCCAGACACCGGGGAGCTGTTTTTT.

This clone has more than one count but fewer than ten. This chain's CDR3 is CASSQPGQGNTEAFF. CDR3 nucleotides: TGTGCCAGCAGCCAACCGGGACAGGGGAACACTGAAGCTTTCTTT. The J gene is TRBJ1-1, the V gene TRBV4-2, with 9 bases that match TRBD1. The CDR3 runs 15 residues. Unmatched junction bases numbered 2, after V lost 2 bases and J lost 1 base. Germline V gives CDR1 LGHNA, CDR2 YNFKEQ.

The V and J genes are TRBV7-2 and TRBJ2-5; D is unclear. The CDR3 runs to 14 residues. Germline lookup yields CDR1 SGHTA and CDR2 FQGNSA. Trimming removed 1 base at V and 4 bases at J, with 10 bases between. The CDR3 DNA sequence: TGTGCCAGCAGCTTAGGTGGCCAGGCAGAGACCCAGTACTTC. Translated, it gives CASSLGGQAETQYF.

This chain uses TRBV10-3 with TRBJ2-7, with 12 bases aligning to TRBD1. CDR1 and CDR2 (germline): ENHRY, SYGVKD. This CDR3 contains 16 residues. The J segment lost 0 bases and the V segment lost 7 bases, leaving 7 bases of the junction unmatched. In DNA, the CDR3 is TGTGCCATCAAGGGACAGGGGGCCGCTATCTCCTACGAGCAGTACTTC. Protein product: CAIKGQGAAISYEQYF.

This sequence joins TRBV9 and TRBJ1-3; possible D gene TRBD1, 6 bases. Trimming removed 0 bases from V and 6 bases from J, with 16 bases in between. The CDR3 spans 16 residues. The germline V gene has CDR1 SGDLS and CDR2 YYNGEE. The CDR3 DNA sequence: TGTGCCAGCAGCGTAGATTCTGGGGGGCTCATAAACACCATATATTTT. The encoded protein is CASSVDSGGLINTIYF.

The chain uses TRBV18 and TRBJ1-5; D is undetermined. Germline CDR1 is KGHSH and CDR2 is LQKENI. Trimming stripped 3 bases from V and 7 bases from J, with 10 bases between. This CDR3 spans 13 amino acids. The CDR3 loop is CASSPEDWQPQHF. The CDR3, as DNA: TGTGCCAGCTCACCGGAGGACTGGCAGCCCCAGCATTTT.

A remark on this clone: The same CDR3 can be traced to other DNA sequences in this sample. V usage is TRBV6-5 and J usage is TRBJ1-5, with a tentative D call TRBD1 (5 bases). This CDR3 has 14 residues. CDR1 MNHEY and CDR2 SVGAGI come from the germline V gene. The V gene lost 5 bases and the J gene lost 1 base, with 9 bases spanning the gap. The CDR3 coding sequence is TGTGCCAGCAGTCGTAGGGACAGCAATCAGCCCCAGCATTTT. This translates into CASSRRDSNQPQHF.

The V call is TRBV29-1, the J call TRBJ1-1; weak D call: TRBD1 (6 bases). The CDR3 consists of 15 residues. Trimming took 7 bases from V and 0 from J, leaving 18 bases between them. The germline CDR1 and CDR2 sequences are SQVTM and ANQGSEA. The CDR3 nucleotides read TGCAGCGCGATTGGACAGCGATTAATGAACACTGAAGCTTTCTTT. This gives the protein CSAIGQRLMNTEAFF. Full variable domain (remainder filled in from reference TRBV29-1 and TRBJ1-1): SAVISQKPSRDICQRGTSLTIQCQVDSQVTMMFWYRQQPGQSLTLIATANQGSEATYESGFVIDKFPISRPNLTFSTLTVSNMSPEDSSIYLCSAIGQRLMNTEAFFGQGTRLTVV.

V and J are TRBV27 and TRBJ2-7; D may be TRBD1 (6 bases). This CDR3 contains 14 residues. Germline CDR1 and CDR2: MNHEY and SMNVEV (reference sequence). Trimming removed 6 bases from V and 2 bases from J, with 14 bases in between. The CDR3 protein is CASRDSGAPYEQYF. CDR3 sequence (DNA): TGTGCCAGCAGGGACAGCGGCGCCCCCTACGAGCAGTACTTC.